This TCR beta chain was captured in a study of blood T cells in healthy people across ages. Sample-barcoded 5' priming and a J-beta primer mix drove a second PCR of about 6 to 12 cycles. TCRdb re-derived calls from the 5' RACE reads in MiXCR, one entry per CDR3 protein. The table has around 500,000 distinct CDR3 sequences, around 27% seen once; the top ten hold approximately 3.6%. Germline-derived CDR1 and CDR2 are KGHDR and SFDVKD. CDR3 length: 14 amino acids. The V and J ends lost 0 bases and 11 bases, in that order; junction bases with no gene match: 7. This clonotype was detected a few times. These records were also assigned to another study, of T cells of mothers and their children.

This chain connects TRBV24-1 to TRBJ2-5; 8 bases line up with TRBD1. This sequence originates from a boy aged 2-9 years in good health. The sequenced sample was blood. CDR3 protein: CATSDLTQGAYQYF. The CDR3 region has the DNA TGTGCCACCAGTGATTTGACGCAGGGGGCGTATCAGTACTTC.